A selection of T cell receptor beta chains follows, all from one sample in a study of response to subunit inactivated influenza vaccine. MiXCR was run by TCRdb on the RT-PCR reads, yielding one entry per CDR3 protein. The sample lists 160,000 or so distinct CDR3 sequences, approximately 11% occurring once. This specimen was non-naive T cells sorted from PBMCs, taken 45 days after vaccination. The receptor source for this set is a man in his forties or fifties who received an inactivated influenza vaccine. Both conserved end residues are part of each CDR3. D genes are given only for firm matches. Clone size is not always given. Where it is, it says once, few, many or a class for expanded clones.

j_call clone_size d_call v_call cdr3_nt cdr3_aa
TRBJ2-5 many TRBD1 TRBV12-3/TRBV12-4 TGTGCCAGCAGACGAGGGACAGAAGAGACCCAGTACTTC CASRRGTEETQYF
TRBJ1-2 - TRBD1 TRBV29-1 TGCAGCGTTGCACAGGGGGGTGGCTACACCTTC CSVAQGGGYTF
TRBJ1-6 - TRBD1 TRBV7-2 TGTGCCAGCAGCGTAGGGCCTCAGGGACAGGAGTATAGGCCCCTCCACTTT CASSVGPQGQEYRPLHF
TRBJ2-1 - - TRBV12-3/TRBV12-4 TGTGCCAGCACCATCAGAACTGGTAATGAGCAGTCCTTC CASTIRTGNEQSF
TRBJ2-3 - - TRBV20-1 TGCAGTGCTAGAGGGACGACCACAGATACGCAGTATTTT CSARGTTTDTQYF
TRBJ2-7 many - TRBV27 TGTGCCAGCAGACCCCTCCGACCGGGACTGACATACGAGCAGTACTTC CASRPLRPGLTYEQYF
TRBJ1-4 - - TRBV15 TGTGCCACCAGCGTCGGACCCCATGGTGAAAAACTGTTTTTT CATSVGPHGEKLFF
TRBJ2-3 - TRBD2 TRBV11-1 TGTGCCAGCAGCTTAGGGACTAGCGGGAACCTAGCTACAGATACGCAGTATTTT CASSLGTSGNLATDTQYF
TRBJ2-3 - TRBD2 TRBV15 TGTGCCACCAGCAGAGGGCGGGGGGGGACAGATACGCAGTATTTT CATSRGRGGTDTQYF
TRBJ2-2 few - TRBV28 TGTGCCAGCAGTTTCCCCAGGACTGCGAACACCGGGGAGCTGTTTTTT CASSFPRTANTGELFF
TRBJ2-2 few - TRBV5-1 TGCGCCAGCAGCGGAGACGGGACACACGCGTTTTTT CASSGDGTHAFF
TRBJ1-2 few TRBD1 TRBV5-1 TGCGCCAGCAGCTCTACGCCTCGGGACAGGGAAGGCTACACCTTC CASSSTPRDREGYTF
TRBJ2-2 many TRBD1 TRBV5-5 TGTGCCAGCAGCTCCCGGGACAGGATGGCCGGGGAGCTGTTTTTT CASSSRDRMAGELFF
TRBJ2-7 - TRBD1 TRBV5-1 TGCGCCAGCAGCTTAGCCTTAGGGACAGAAATTTCCTACGAGCAGTACTTC CASSLALGTEISYEQYF
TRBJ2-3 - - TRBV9 TGTGCCAGCAGCGTAGTTTCAGGGGCCGAGGCAGATACGCAGTATTTT CASSVVSGAEADTQYF
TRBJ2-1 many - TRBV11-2 TGTGCCAGCAGCTTGATTGGGCCTAGCCTGTTAAGGAATGAGCAGTTCTTC CASSLIGPSLLRNEQFF
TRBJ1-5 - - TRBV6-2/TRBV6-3 TGTGCCAGCAGTTCCTCCGGCGTCGGAAGAAGCAATCAGCCCCAGCATTTT CASSSSGVGRSNQPQHF
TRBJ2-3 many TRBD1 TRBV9 TGTGCCAGCAGCGTAACCCCGGGACAGGGGATAAATACGCAGTATTTT CASSVTPGQGINTQYF
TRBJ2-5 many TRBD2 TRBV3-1 TGTGCCAGCAGCCCCCGACTAGCGGGAGACGAGACCCAGTACTTC CASSPRLAGDETQYF
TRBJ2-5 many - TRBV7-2 TGTGCCAGCAGCCCAGACGGGGAGACCCAGTACTTC CASSPDGETQYF
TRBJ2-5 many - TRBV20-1 TGCAGTGCTCTCTCTGAGGGAGTCCAGCAAGAGACCCAGTACTTC CSALSEGVQQETQYF
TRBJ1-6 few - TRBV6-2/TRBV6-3 TGTGCCAGCCAACCCGGGCAAAATTCACCCCTCCACTTT CASQPGQNSPLHF